Here is one T cell receptor beta chain with its context. What it recognizes is unknown. Using immunoSEQ multiplex PCR, the repertoire was profiled, and TCRdb retains in-frame clones only, with some absent. This repertoire shows over 45,000 clones, about 83% found once; its top ten account for approximately 2.8%. The CDR3 consists of 13 residues. Germline values: CDR1 MNHNY, CDR2 SVGAGI (reference sequence). Trimming shortened V by 6 bases and J by 5 bases, and 14 bases separated the two germline ends. Culture proceeded for roughly ten days, and CD4+ T cells were then isolated. The entry originates in a study of vaccination effects on CD4 cells after COVID-19. Study in general: Everyone in the study got two shots of either the BNT162b2 or mRNA-1273 vaccine. Supplemented with roughly 9 IU/ml IL-2 and roughly 10 ug/ml peptides, 2 million to 2.5 million PBMC per well were kept in culture. Broader study findings: Clones from infection and from vaccination both contracted markedly late after vaccination.

The source was CD4+ T cells from PBMCs cultured without peptide, collected before COVID-19 vaccination. The J gene is TRBJ2-7, the V gene TRBV6-6, with D tentatively TRBD2 (7 bases). This clonotype was obtained from a human donor who received a COVID-19 vaccine. The CDR3 region is CASREGGGHEQYV. CDR3 sequence (DNA): TGTGCCAGCAGGGAGGGGGGGGGCCACGAGCAGTACGTC.